Shown below are 24 T cell receptor beta chains from a single sample sequenced in a study of blood T cell repertoires in COVID-19. The method was immunoSEQ multiplex PCR; TCRdb's version includes in-frame clones alone and lacks a portion of them. The sample lists approximately 300,000 clones, roughly nine tenths seen once, with 3.9% in the top ten. The sample was PBMCs or T cells enriched from blood (not recorded which). The receptors shown here come from a woman between 25 and 40 years old who had been exposed to COVID-19.

The V gene is TRBV4-2, the J gene TRBJ1-2; no reliable D call. Trimming pared 4 bases from V and 5 bases from J, leaving 11 bases between. CDR3 length equals 13 residues. Germline CDR1 reads LGHNA; CDR2 reads YNFKEQ. In DNA form, the CDR3 reads TGTGCCAGCAGCCCGGGAAGGGATTATGGCTACACCTTC. Its translation is CASSPGRDYGYTF.

CDR3 region: CASSQSLPNPNSPLHF. CDR3 DNA sequence: TGTGCCAGCAGCCAGAGTCTCCCAAATCCAAATTCACCCCTCCACTTT. The chain recombines TRBV4-2 with TRBJ1-6; D is unclear. The germline V and J ends were trimmed by 3 bases and 7 bases, with 16 bases remaining between them. CDR1 is LGHNA and CDR2 is YNFKEQ in the germline V gene. This CDR3 region has 16 residues.

The chain links TRBV2 to TRBJ1-1; a possible D gene is TRBD1 (6 bases). This CDR3 is built from 14 residues. Trimming left V 1 base short and J 0 bases short, with 6 bases between. Germline V lookup: CDR1 SNHLY, CDR2 FYNNEI. The chain's CDR3 is CASSEGTVNTEAFF. CDR3 nucleotides: TGTGCCAGCAGTGAAGGGACAGTGAACACTGAAGCTTTCTTT.

This rearrangement joins TRBV19 to TRBJ2-7; 7 bases match TRBD1. Germline V gene lookup returns CDR1 LNHDA and CDR2 SQIVND (reference sequence). Trimming removed 7 bases from V and 4 bases from J; junction bases left unmatched: 7. The CDR3 consists of 13 residues. The CDR3 DNA reads as TGTGCCAGTACCCCCCCGGACAGGTACGAGCAGTACTTC. Translated: CASTPPDRYEQYF.

The genes are TRBV27 and TRBJ2-3; 8 bases agree with TRBD2. With V trimmed by 0 bases and J by 9 bases, 8 bases remained unmatched. CDR1 and CDR2 from the germline V gene are MNHEY and SMNVEV (reference sequence). This CDR3 spans 15 amino acids. CDR3 loop: CASSLSPSGGGTQYF. The CDR3 DNA reads as TGTGCCAGCAGTTTATCGCCAAGCGGGGGTGGAACGCAGTATTTT.

The chain is built from TRBV13 and TRBJ2-7; 8 bases are a match to TRBD2. Trimming removed 4 bases from V and 3 bases from J; junction bases left unmatched: 5. CDR3 length: 14 amino acids. Germline values: CDR1 PRHDT, CDR2 FYEKMQ (reference sequence). This chain's CDR3 is CASSYMGTSYEQYF. In DNA form, the CDR3 reads TGTGCCAGCAGCTACATGGGGACTAGCTACGAGCAGTACTTC.

The CDR3 spells CASSQERISGNTIYF. CDR3 coding DNA: TGTGCCAGCAGCCAAGAGCGGATATCTGGAAACACCATATATTTT. The chain employs TRBV4-2 and TRBJ1-3; D is undetermined. Germline V gene lookup returns CDR1 LGHNA and CDR2 YNFKEQ. V was pared by 0 bases and J by 1 base, with 7 bases between. The CDR3 covers 15 residues.

The chain couples TRBV4-2 to TRBJ2-1; tentative D call: TRBD1 (6 bases). Trimming removed 7 bases from V and 9 bases from J, with 10 bases in between. The CDR3 extends over 11 amino acids. CDR1 and CDR2 from the germline V gene are LGHNA and YNFKEQ. CDR3 sequence: CASTRGGEQFF. The CDR3 DNA reads TGTGCCAGCACCAGAGGGGGTGAGCAGTTCTTC.

This sequence joins TRBV5-6 and TRBJ2-7, with 9 bases lining up with TRBD1. In germline, CDR1 is SGHDT, CDR2 YYEEEE. The CDR3 has 15 residues. The J segment lost 5 bases and the V segment lost 5 bases, leaving 11 bases of the junction unmatched. The CDR3 sequence is CASSAGTGWEDEQYF. CDR3 DNA sequence: TGTGCCAGCAGTGCCGGGACAGGGTGGGAAGACGAGCAGTACTTC.

The rearrangement uses TRBV7-9 and TRBJ1-1; the match to TRBD1 covers 7 bases. The CDR3 contains 15 residues. Germline assignment: CDR1 SEHNR and CDR2 FQNEAQ (reference sequence). V gave up 5 bases and J gave up 1 base; unmatched junction bases: 7. The CDR3 DNA reads as TGTGCCAGCAGCCTACGACAGGGTGGGAACACTGAAGCTTTCTTT. This translates into CASSLRQGGNTEAFF.

This chain uses TRBV20-1 with TRBJ1-1; D remains unclear. The germline gives CDR1 DFQATT, CDR2 SNEGSKA (reference sequence). The CDR3 spans 11 residues. Trimming took off 4 bases at V and 1 base at J, with 4 bases between the two ends. CDR3 sequence: CSAKRNTEAFF. The CDR3 DNA is TGCAGTGCTAAGAGGAACACTGAAGCTTTCTTT.

V and J are TRBV6-5 and TRBJ2-7; TRBD2 matches at 9 bases. The junction had 7 bases not matched to a gene; V was cut back by 5 bases and J by 2 bases. Germline-derived CDR1 and CDR2 are MNHEY and SVGAGI. The CDR3 loop spans 15 amino acids. The CDR3 protein is CASSQSGLATYEQYF. CDR3 bases: TGTGCCAGCAGTCAGTCGGGACTAGCTACCTACGAGCAGTACTTC.

The chain uses TRBV24-1 and TRBJ1-2, with TRBD1 matching over 7 bases. This CDR3 has 13 residues. The V segment lost 1 base and the J segment 6 bases; nucleotides outside the gene matches: 1. Germline V gene data show CDR1 as KGHDR and CDR2 as SFDVKD. DNA of the CDR3: TGTGCCACCAGTGATTTTACAGGGGATGGCTACACCTTC. This gives the protein CATSDFTGDGYTF.

The sample holds one count of this clone. The V and J genes are TRBV5-5 and TRBJ2-7; a weak D match, TRBD1 (5 bases). CDR3 size: 16 residues. The V and J ends lost 4 bases and 1 base respectively, with 18 bases between them. Germline values: CDR1 SGHKS, CDR2 YYEKEE (reference sequence). The CDR3 spells CASSEWHQGYSYEQYF. CDR3 DNA: TGTGCCAGCAGCGAATGGCACCAGGGCTATTCCTACGAGCAGTACTTC.

V and J are TRBV15 and TRBJ2-5; 15 positions agree with TRBD2. Germline assignment: CDR1 LNHNV and CDR2 YYDKDF (reference sequence). This CDR3 comprises 16 residues. V lost 0 bases, J lost 5 bases, and 1 base stayed unmatched. The CDR3 protein is CATSREGTSGGETQYF. CDR3 coding DNA: TGTGCCACCAGCAGAGAAGGGACTAGCGGGGGGGAGACCCAGTACTTC.

The CDR3 is CASSLEGQYSNQPQHF. The CDR3 nucleotides are TGTGCCAGCAGCTTAGAGGGACAGTATAGCAATCAGCCCCAGCATTTT. The chain has TRBV7-8 and TRBJ1-5, with 7 bases lining up with TRBD1. Germline CDR1 reads SGHVS; CDR2 reads FQNEAQ. Unmatched junction bases numbered 3, after V lost 1 base and J lost 0 bases. The CDR3 runs 16 residues.

This clone was seen just once. V is TRBV5-1 and J is TRBJ1-2, with 7 nucleotides matching TRBD1. V lost 4 bases to trimming and J lost 5 bases; unmatched junction nucleotides: 11. In germline, CDR1 is SGHRS, CDR2 YFSETQ. The length of the CDR3 is 15 residues. The CDR3 coding sequence is TGCGCCAGCAGCCCAGACAGGGCGGAGGATTATGGCTACACCTTC. This sequence encodes CASSPDRAEDYGYTF.

This clone was seen just once. The chain links TRBV19 to TRBJ1-5; TRBD1 matches 8 bases. Trimming at V came to 9 bases and at J to 3 bases, leaving 13 bases not matched to a gene. Germline-derived CDR1 and CDR2 are LNHDA and SQIVND (reference sequence). The CDR3 sequence is 16 residues long. The CDR3 loop reads CASHDRGLTLNQPQHF. The DNA for the CDR3 is TGTGCCAGCCATGACAGGGGCCTAACCCTCAATCAGCCCCAGCATTTT.

The genes are TRBV3-1 (or the pseudogene TRBV3-2) and TRBJ1-1, with D hard to call. CDR1 LGHDT and CDR2 YNNKEL come from the germline V gene (reference sequence). V lost 6 bases and J lost 2, with 4 bases in between. This CDR3 spans 11 amino acids. DNA for the CDR3: TGTGCCAGCAGACATAACACTGAAGCTTTCTTT. This codes for CASRHNTEAFF.

The rearrangement uses TRBV19 and TRBJ2-5; TRBD1 matches at 12 bases. The CDR3 sequence is 15 residues long. Per the germline V gene, CDR1 is LNHDA and CDR2 is SQIVND (reference sequence). Unmatched junction bases numbered 9, after V lost 7 bases and J lost 6 bases. The CDR3 reads CASKRGTGGAQTQYF. The CDR3, as DNA: TGTGCCAGTAAAAGAGGGACAGGGGGCGCCCAGACCCAGTACTTC.

This sequence joins TRBV12-3 or TRBV12-4 and TRBJ1-1; D perhaps matches TRBD1 (5 bases). The CDR3 totals 12 residues. V lost 5 bases and J 5 bases, leaving 9 bases between the germline ends. CDR3 amino acids: CASSHRGTEAFF. CDR3 DNA sequence: TGTGCCAGCAGTCACCGGGGGACTGAAGCTTTCTTT.

The chain combines TRBV19 with TRBJ1-3; TRBD1 matches 9 bases. The V gene's germline CDR1 is LNHDA and CDR2 SQIVND (reference sequence). V dropped 4 bases and J dropped 3; count of bases not matched to a gene: 7. The CDR3 has 16 residues. The CDR3 loop reads CASSRQQGAGGNTIYF. CDR3 in DNA: TGTGCCAGTAGTAGACAACAGGGGGCAGGTGGAAACACCATATATTTT. The full variable domain, with the rest looked up from reference TRBV19 and TRBJ1-3, is DGGITQSPKYLFRKEGQNVTLSCEQNLNHDAMYWYRQDPGQGLRLIYYSQIVNDFQKGDIAEGYSVSREKKESFPLTVTSAQKNPTAFYLCASSRQQGAGGNTIYFGEGSWLTVV.

V and J are TRBV4-1 and TRBJ1-4, with 8 bases that match TRBD1. The V segment lost 4 bases and the J segment 7 bases; nucleotides outside the gene matches: 5. CDR1 MGHRA and CDR2 YSYEKL come from the germline V gene. This CDR3 region has 14 residues. For the CDR3, the DNA is TGCGCCAGCAGCCTGGACAGGGCAGGTGAAAAACTGTTTTTT. The encoded protein is CASSLDRAGEKLFF.

V usage is TRBV4-3 and J usage is TRBJ2-7; the D gene is possibly TRBD2 (5 bases). This CDR3 has 13 amino acids. Trimming took 5 bases from V and 4 from J, leaving 12 bases between them. Germline V gene data show CDR1 as LGHNA and CDR2 as YSLEER. The chain's CDR3 is CASSEVRGYEQYF. CDR3 nucleotides: TGCGCCAGCAGCGAGGTACGGGGATACGAGCAGTACTTC.